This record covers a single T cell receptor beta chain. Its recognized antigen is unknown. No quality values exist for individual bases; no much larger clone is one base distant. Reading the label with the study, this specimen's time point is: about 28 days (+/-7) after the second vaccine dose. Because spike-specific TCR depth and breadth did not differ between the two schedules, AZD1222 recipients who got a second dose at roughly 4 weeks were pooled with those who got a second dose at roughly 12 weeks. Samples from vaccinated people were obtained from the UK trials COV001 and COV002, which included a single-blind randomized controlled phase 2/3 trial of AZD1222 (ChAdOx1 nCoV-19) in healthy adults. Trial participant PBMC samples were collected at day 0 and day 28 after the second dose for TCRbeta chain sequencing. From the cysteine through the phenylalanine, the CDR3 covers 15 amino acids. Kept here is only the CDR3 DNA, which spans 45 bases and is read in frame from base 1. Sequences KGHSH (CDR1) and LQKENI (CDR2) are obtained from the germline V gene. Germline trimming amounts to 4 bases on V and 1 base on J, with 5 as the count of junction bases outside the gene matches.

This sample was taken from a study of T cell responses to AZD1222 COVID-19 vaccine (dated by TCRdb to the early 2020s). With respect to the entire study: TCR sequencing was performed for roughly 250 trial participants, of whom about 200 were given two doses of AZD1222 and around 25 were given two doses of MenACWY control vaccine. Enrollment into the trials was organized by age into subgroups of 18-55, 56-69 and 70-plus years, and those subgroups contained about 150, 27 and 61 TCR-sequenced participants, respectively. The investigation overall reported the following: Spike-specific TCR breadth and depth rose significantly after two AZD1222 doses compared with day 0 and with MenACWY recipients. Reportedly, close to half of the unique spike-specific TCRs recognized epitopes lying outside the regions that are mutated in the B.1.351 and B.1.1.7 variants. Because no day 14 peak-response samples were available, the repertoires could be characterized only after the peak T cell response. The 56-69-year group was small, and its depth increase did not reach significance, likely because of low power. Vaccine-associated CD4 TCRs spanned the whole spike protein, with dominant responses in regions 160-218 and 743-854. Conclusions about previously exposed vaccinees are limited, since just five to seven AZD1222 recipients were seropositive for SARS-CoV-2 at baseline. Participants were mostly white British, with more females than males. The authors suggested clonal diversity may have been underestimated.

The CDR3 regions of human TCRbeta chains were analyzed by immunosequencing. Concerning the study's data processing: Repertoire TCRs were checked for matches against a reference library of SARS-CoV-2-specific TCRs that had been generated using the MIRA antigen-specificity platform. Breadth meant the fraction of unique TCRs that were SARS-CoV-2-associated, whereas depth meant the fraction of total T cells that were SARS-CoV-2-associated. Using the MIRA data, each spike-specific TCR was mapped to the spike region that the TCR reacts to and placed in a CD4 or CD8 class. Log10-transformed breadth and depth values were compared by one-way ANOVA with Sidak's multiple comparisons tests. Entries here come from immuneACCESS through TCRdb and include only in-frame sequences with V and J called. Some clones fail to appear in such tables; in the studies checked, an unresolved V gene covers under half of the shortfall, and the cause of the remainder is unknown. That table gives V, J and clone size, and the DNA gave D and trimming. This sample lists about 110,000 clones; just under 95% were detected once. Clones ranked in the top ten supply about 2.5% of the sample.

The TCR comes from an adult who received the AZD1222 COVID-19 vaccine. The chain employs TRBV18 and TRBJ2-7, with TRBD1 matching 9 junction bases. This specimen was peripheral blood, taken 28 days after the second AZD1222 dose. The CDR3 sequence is CASSRDRAGSYEQYF. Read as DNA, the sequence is TGTGCCAGCTCACGGGACAGGGCGGGTTCCTACGAGCAGTACTTC. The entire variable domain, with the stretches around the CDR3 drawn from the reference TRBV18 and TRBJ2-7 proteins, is NAGVMQNPRHLVRRRGQEARLRCSPMKGHSHVYWYRQLPEEGLKFMVYLQKENIIDESGMPKERFSAEFPKEGPSILRIQQVVRGDSAAYFCASSRDRAGSYEQYFGPGTRLTVT.